Listed here is a single T cell receptor (beta chain). Original analysis: Cell counts per sample came from amplifying reference gene primers. TCRdb's table, derived via immunoSEQ multiplex PCR, lists solely in-frame clones and lacks some. V and J calls and clone size are copied from that table; D and trimming were computed from the DNA. The data hold some 240,000 clones, with about 90% observed a single time. This entry belongs to a study of blood T cell repertoires in COVID-19. Study context: PBMCs, B-cell-depleted T cells, or T cells provided the cDNA or gDNA that made up the material.

CDR3 length equals 15 residues. Unmatched junction bases numbered 5, after V lost 6 bases and J lost 1 base. CDR1 and CDR2 (germline): SGHRS, YFSETQ. The sequence was collected from a woman aged 65 to 85 with COVID-19, enrolled during active disease. The V and J genes are TRBV5-1 and TRBJ2-1; 9 bases map to TRBD1. Material for sequencing was peripheral blood. The CDR3 region is CASTTGGSSYNEQFF. For the CDR3, the DNA is TGCGCCAGCACGACAGGGGGATCGTCCTACAATGAGCAGTTCTTC.